This T cell receptor beta chain was observed in a study of shared clonotypes between healthy human individuals. The data were produced by immunoSEQ multiplex PCR, yet TCRdb's version contains in-frame clones alone and is incomplete. The sample lists about 2 million clones; over 85% were seen once. The source of this sequence is a man in his late teens or twenties in good health. The sequenced material came from naive CD4+ T cells sorted from blood. Subset here: CD45RA+ positively selected.

The chain's CDR3 is CASSEWTSAETQYF. For the CDR3, the DNA is TGTGCCAGCAGTGAATGGACTAGCGCGGAGACCCAGTACTTC. This chain connects TRBV6-1 to TRBJ2-5; 9 bases are shared with TRBD2. This CDR3 is 14 amino acids long. V gave up 2 bases and J gave up 5 bases; unmatched junction bases: 3. Germline assignment: CDR1 MNHNS and CDR2 SASEGT.